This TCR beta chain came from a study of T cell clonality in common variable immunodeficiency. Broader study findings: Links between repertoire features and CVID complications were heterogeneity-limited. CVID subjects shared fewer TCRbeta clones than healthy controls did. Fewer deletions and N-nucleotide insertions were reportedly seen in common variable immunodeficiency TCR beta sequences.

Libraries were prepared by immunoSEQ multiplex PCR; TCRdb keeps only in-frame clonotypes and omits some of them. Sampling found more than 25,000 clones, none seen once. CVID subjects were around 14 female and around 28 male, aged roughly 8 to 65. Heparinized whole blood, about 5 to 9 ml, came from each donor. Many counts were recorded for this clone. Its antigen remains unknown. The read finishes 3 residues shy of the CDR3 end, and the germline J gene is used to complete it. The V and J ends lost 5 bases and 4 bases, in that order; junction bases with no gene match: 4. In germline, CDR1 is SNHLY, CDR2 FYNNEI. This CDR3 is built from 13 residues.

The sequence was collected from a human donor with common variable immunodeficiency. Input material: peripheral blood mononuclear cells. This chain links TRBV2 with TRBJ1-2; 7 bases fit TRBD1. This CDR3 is CASSMDRTYGYTF. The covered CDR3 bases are TGTGCCAGCAGTATGGACAGGACCTATGGC.